These T cell receptor beta chains were read from a single sample in a study of OX40 agonist ivuxolimab in advanced cancers. Produced via immunoSEQ multiplex PCR; TCRdb's table is partial and in-frame only. This table has tens of thousands of clones, about 85% appearing once. Sequencing was performed on CD4+ or CD8+ T cells sorted from blood, taken in a trial of the OX40 agonist ivuxolimab. The receptor set was obtained from an adult with an advanced solid tumor such as melanoma, head and neck, liver or kidney cancer. Both conserved end residues are part of each CDR3. Fields, in order: clone size, D gene, V gene, CDR3 length, J gene, CDR3 protein, CDR3 DNA. The D gene is left open where the match is weak. A clone size is listed for some rows: how often the clone was seen (once, few, many), or a class if it is expanded.

.	TRBD1	TRBV2	16	TRBJ2-7	CASSVDRGEGSYEQYF	TGTGCCAGCAGTGTGGACAGGGGAGAAGGCTCCTACGAGCAGTACTTC
.	.	TRBV20-1	11	TRBJ2-2	CSARVGGELFF	TGCAGTGCTAGAGTGGGCGGGGAGCTGTTTTTT
.	.	TRBV19	12	TRBJ2-3	CASSSRQSSQYF	TGTGCCAGTAGTTCAAGACAGAGCTCGCAGTATTTT
few	.	TRBV10-3	14	TRBJ2-3	CAISEGGARDTQYF	TGTGCCATCAGTGAAGGAGGGGCCAGGGATACGCAGTATTTT
.	TRBD2	TRBV11-3	16	TRBJ2-3	CASSMGLAGGTDTQYF	TGTGCCAGCAGCATGGGACTAGCGGGGGGCACAGATACGCAGTATTTT
few	.	TRBV30	13	TRBJ2-4	CAWSRKGQNIQYF	TGTGCCTGGAGTAGGAAGGGGCAAAACATTCAGTACTTC
.	TRBD1	TRBV5-6	15	TRBJ1-5	CASSVQTGGGQPQHF	TGTGCCAGCAGCGTCCAGACAGGGGGGGGACAGCCCCAGCATTTT
once	.	TRBV9	15	TRBJ2-2	CASSVGSKNTGELFF	TGTGCCAGCAGCGTAGGGTCCAAGAACACCGGGGAGCTGTTTTTT
.	.	TRBV19	13	TRBJ2-5	CASSPGQLETQYF	TGTGCCAGTAGTCCAGGACAGTTAGAGACCCAGTACTTC
.	TRBD2	TRBV5-5	15	TRBJ2-3	CASSLPAGSTDTQYF	TGTGCCAGCAGCTTGCCAGCGGGGTCGACAGATACGCAGTATTTT
.	.	TRBV18	14	TRBJ2-7	CASSRRQSSYEQYF	TGTGCCAGCTCACGCCGACAGTCCTCCTACGAGCAGTACTTC
.	.	TRBV5-4	15	TRBJ2-5	CASSPPGRGRETQYF	TGTGCCAGCAGCCCCCCCGGTCGGGGTCGAGAGACCCAGTACTTC
once	TRBD2	TRBV9	14	TRBJ2-1	CASSARTSGNEQFF	TGTGCCAGCAGCGCCCGGACTAGCGGCAATGAGCAGTTCTTC
.	.	TRBV10-3	14	TRBJ2-7	CAIRPDESGYEQYF	TGTGCCATCAGACCAGATGAGAGTGGGTACGAGCAGTACTTC
.	TRBD2	TRBV28	15	TRBJ2-3	CASSHQKTSDNTQYF	TGTGCCAGCAGTCACCAGAAGACTAGCGACAATACGCAGTATTTT
.	TRBD1	TRBV30	15	TRBJ1-5	CAWSVQSRGLQPQHF	TGTGCCTGGAGTGTACAGTCCAGGGGGCTTCAGCCCCAGCATTTT
.	.	TRBV5-1	15	TRBJ1-4	CASSLAQATNEKLFF	TGCGCCAGCAGCTTGGCCCAAGCAACTAATGAAAAACTGTTTTTT
.	.	TRBV5-1	14	TRBJ2-3	CASSPWGDTDTQYF	TGCGCCAGCAGCCCCTGGGGGGACACAGATACGCAGTATTTT
.	TRBD1	TRBV18	16	TRBJ2-7	CASSPRAGTGGSEQYF	TGTGCCAGCTCACCCCGGGCCGGGACAGGTGGCTCCGAGCAGTACTTC
.	.	TRBV7-7	15	TRBJ2-1	CASSLGVRGDDEQFF	TGTGCCAGCAGCTTAGGGGTCAGAGGGGACGATGAGCAGTTCTTC
.	.	TRBV7-9	14	TRBJ2-5	CASSPSGFRETQYF	TGTGCCAGCAGCCCCTCAGGGTTTAGGGAGACCCAGTACTTC
.	TRBD2	TRBV12-5	16	TRBJ2-5	CASGLPTSAGVGTQYF	TGTGCTAGTGGTTTGCCGACTTCAGCGGGAGTCGGGACCCAGTACTTC
.	.	TRBV2	12	TRBJ2-1	CASTTGYNEQFF	TGTGCCAGCACGACTGGTTACAATGAGCAGTTCTTC
.	.	TRBV10-3	15	TRBJ1-5	CAIASNSASNQPQHF	TGTGCCATCGCGAGCAACAGCGCAAGCAATCAGCCCCAGCATTTT
once	.	TRBV7-2	15	TRBJ1-5	CASSADWGLYQPQHF	TGTGCCAGCAGCGCTGACTGGGGCCTCTATCAGCCCCAGCATTTT
.	.	TRBV10-3	13	TRBJ1-4	CAISEPRNEKLFF	TGTGCCATCAGTGAGCCCCGGAATGAAAAACTGTTTTTT
once	.	TRBV4-2	15	TRBJ2-7	CASSQDLARSYEQYF	TGTGCCAGCAGCCAAGATCTGGCACGTTCATACGAGCAGTACTTC
once	TRBD2	TRBV7-3	16	TRBJ2-2	CASSLQSGRNTGELFF	TGTGCCAGCAGCTTACAGAGCGGGAGGAACACCGGGGAGCTGTTTTTT
.	.	TRBV11-2	13	TRBJ1-4	CASSLVQVKKLFF	TGTGCCAGCAGCTTAGTTCAGGTCAAAAAACTGTTTTTT
.	.	TRBV2	15	TRBJ2-7	CASSDGTTNSYEQYF	TGTGCCAGCAGTGATGGGACCACCAACTCCTACGAGCAGTACTTC
.	.	TRBV7-9	13	TRBJ1-5	CASSLALGQPQHF	TGTGCCAGCAGCTTAGCGCTGGGTCAGCCCCAGCATTTT
.	.	TRBV5-5	15	TRBJ2-7	CASSLYGASSYEQYF	TGTGCCAGCAGCTTGTACGGGGCGAGCTCCTACGAGCAGTACTTC
.	TRBD1	TRBV6-5	13	TRBJ2-7	CASSHTGAYEQYF	TGTGCCAGCAGTCACACAGGGGCCTACGAGCAGTACTTC
few	TRBD1	TRBV30	13	TRBJ1-1	CAWSVGQELEAFF	TGTGCCTGGAGTGTCGGACAGGAACTTGAAGCTTTCTTT
.	.	TRBV4-3	14	TRBJ2-3	CASSQAPRRDTQYF	TGCGCCAGCAGCCAAGCACCCCGGAGGGATACGCAGTATTTT
.	TRBD2	TRBV2	16	TRBJ2-5	CASSIGLAEEGETQYF	TGTGCCAGCAGCATTGGACTAGCGGAGGAGGGGGAGACCCAGTACTTC
.	TRBD1	TRBV11-1	13	TRBJ1-1	CASSRDRVTEAFF	TGTGCCAGCAGCCGGGACAGGGTCACTGAAGCTTTCTTT
.	.	TRBV9	16	TRBJ2-5	CASSVDVTTRVETQYF	TGTGCCAGCAGCGTAGACGTCACAACGAGGGTAGAGACCCAGTACTTC
.	.	TRBV7-2	13	TRBJ1-2	CASSLGTNYGYTF	TGTGCCAGCAGCTTGGGGACAAACTATGGCTACACCTTC
few	TRBD1	TRBV19	13	TRBJ1-1	CASRDRRVTEAFF	TGTGCCAGTAGGGACAGGAGGGTCACTGAAGCTTTCTTT
.	TRBD2	TRBV7-3	14	TRBJ2-3	CASSSGLAGGAQYF	TGTGCCAGCAGCTCAGGACTAGCGGGGGGAGCGCAGTATTTT
.	TRBD2	TRBV10-3	15	TRBJ2-3	CAISEGGRALDTQYF	TGTGCCATCAGTGAAGGCGGGAGGGCCTTAGATACGCAGTATTTT